What follows are 31 T cell receptor beta chains derived from one specimen sequenced in a study of blood T cell repertoires in COVID-19. Repertoires were generated with immunoSEQ multiplex PCR, while TCRdb's copy carries only in-frame clones and drops some. The sample gives around 240,000 clones, 70% to 85% of which show up once; around 1.9% is in the top ten. The material sequenced was peripheral blood. These receptors were obtained from a woman aged 80 or over with acute or convalescent COVID-19.

The rearrangement uses TRBV4-2 and TRBJ2-6; 11 bases line up with TRBD2. Germline V gives CDR1 LGHNA, CDR2 YNFKEQ. V gave up 3 bases and J gave up 0 bases; unmatched junction bases: 7. CDR3 size: 19 residues. CDR3 DNA sequence: TGTGCCAGCAGCCACGTGACTAGCGGGACTAGCTCTGGGGCCAACGTCCTGACTTTC. Its translation: CASSHVTSGTSSGANVLTF.

This rearrangement joins TRBV5-1 to TRBJ1-4; 9 bases are shared with TRBD1. CDR1 and CDR2 (germline): SGHRS, YFSETQ. The V segment lost 3 bases and the J segment 7 bases; nucleotides outside the gene matches: 4. CDR3 length: 14 amino acids. This chain's CDR3 is CASSSGTGREKLFF. The CDR3 nucleotides read TGCGCCAGCAGCTCCGGGACAGGGCGTGAAAAACTGTTTTTT.

This clone occurred a few times. The chain combines TRBV7-9 with TRBJ1-1; possibly TRBD1 for D (6 bases). This CDR3 region has 14 residues. The germline gives CDR1 SEHNR, CDR2 FQNEAQ (reference sequence). Trimming pared 1 base from V and 1 base from J, leaving 7 bases between. CDR3 nucleotide sequence: TGTGCCAGCAGCTTAGTACAGGGGAACACTGAAGCTTTCTTT. Translating it yields CASSLVQGNTEAFF.

The chain links TRBV10-3 to TRBJ1-1; D call uncertain. Germline CDR1 and CDR2: ENHRY and SYGVKD. There are 12 residues in the CDR3. The ends were cut back, 2 bases at V and 5 bases at J, with 6 bases in the middle. CDR3 nucleotides: TGTGCCATCAGTGAGCGGGAGACTGAAGCTTTCTTT. Amino acids: CAISERETEAFF.

The chain has TRBV7-9 and TRBJ2-3, with TRBD2 identical over 10 bases. CDR1 and CDR2 (germline): SEHNR, FQNEAQ (reference sequence). The CDR3 totals 15 residues. The V gene end was trimmed by 3 bases and the J gene end by 1 base; junction bases not matched to a gene: 1. The CDR3 DNA sequence: TGTGCCAGCAGCTTCCTAGCGGGGGGCACAGATACGCAGTATTTT. Translated, it gives CASSFLAGGTDTQYF.

The V call is TRBV5-4, the J call TRBJ1-2; TRBD1 aligns across 7 bases. CDR1 and CDR2 from the germline V gene are SGHNT and YYREEE (reference sequence). The CDR3 spans 14 residues. The junction had 5 bases not matched to a gene; V was cut back by 3 bases and J by 3 bases. The CDR3 loop reads CASSSPTGDYGYTF. CDR3 nucleotides: TGTGCCAGCAGCTCCCCCACAGGGGACTATGGCTACACCTTC.

This clone was detected once. The chain links TRBV7-3 to TRBJ2-1; D is possibly TRBD2 (6 bases). CDR1 SGHTA and CDR2 FQGTGA come from the germline V gene. The CDR3 loop spans 15 amino acids. Trimming removed 3 bases at V and 4 bases at J, with 13 bases between. CDR3 nucleotides: TGTGCCAGCAGCTTTTGGGCTAGCGAGTACAATGAGCAGTTCTTC. It translates to CASSFWASEYNEQFF.

The gene calls are TRBV6-5 and TRBJ2-7; TRBD1 is a possible D gene (6 bases). With 5 bases removed from V and 6 bases from J, the gap between germline ends came to 17 bases. The CDR3 consists of 14 residues. Germline-derived CDR1 and CDR2 are MNHEY and SVGAGI. The DNA for the CDR3 is TGTGCCAGCAGTCCCCAGGCAGGGGCTGGCGAGCAGTACTTC. This gives the protein CASSPQAGAGEQYF.

The chain uses TRBV6-6 and TRBJ2-1; 12 bases line up with TRBD2. Germline values: CDR1 MNHNY, CDR2 SVGAGI (reference sequence). The CDR3 has 15 residues. V lost 6 bases, J lost 0 bases, and 0 bases stayed unmatched. The CDR3 DNA is TGTGCCAGCAGGGGACTAGCGGGCTCCTACAATGAGCAGTTCTTC. Its translation: CASRGLAGSYNEQFF.

This clone was counted a few times. The CDR3 is CAWSTTGNSPLHF. The CDR3 bases are TGTGCCTGGAGCACAACAGGAAATTCACCCCTCCACTTT. The rearrangement joins TRBV30 to TRBJ1-6; possible D gene TRBD1, 5 bases. The V end lost 3 bases, the J end lost 7 bases, and 10 bases lay between the germline ends. The germline gives CDR1 GTSNPN, CDR2 SVGIG (reference sequence). The CDR3 runs 13 residues.

The V gene is TRBV6-4, the J gene TRBJ2-4, with 7 bases fitting TRBD1. Unmatched junction bases numbered 3, after V lost 6 bases and J lost 7 bases. The CDR3 runs 12 residues. The germline V gene has CDR1 MRHNA and CDR2 SNTAGT. As DNA, the CDR3 is TGTGCCAGCAGCGACAGGGAGAACATTCAGTACTTC. Its protein product is CASSDRENIQYF.

The genes are TRBV5-1 and TRBJ1-4, with D uncertain. Germline CDR1 and CDR2: SGHRS and YFSETQ. The ends were cut back, 5 bases at V and 2 bases at J, with 10 bases in the middle. CDR3 length equals 14 residues. The CDR3 DNA reads TGCGCCAGCAGTCCGGGAGGGACTAATGAAAAACTGTTTTTT. Translation: CASSPGGTNEKLFF. Full variable domain (rest looked up from reference TRBV5-1 and TRBJ1-4): KAGVTQTPRYLIKTRGQQVTLSCSPISGHRSVSWYQQTPGQGLQFLFEYFSETQRNKGNFPGRFSGRQFSNSRSEMNVSTLELGDSALYLCASSPGGTNEKLFFGSGTQLSVL.

The chain couples TRBV6-5 to TRBJ2-1, with D perhaps matching TRBD1 (6 bases). The CDR3 runs 15 residues. In germline, CDR1 is MNHEY, CDR2 SVGAGI. Trimming removed 5 bases from V and 8 bases from J, with 19 bases in between. CDR3 in DNA: TGTGCCAGCAGTCGCAGGGGTCCCCCTGCCCATGAGCAGTTCTTC. This gives the protein CASSRRGPPAHEQFF.

The rearrangement uses TRBV3-1 (or the pseudogene TRBV3-2) and TRBJ1-2; 7 bases match TRBD1. Trimming took 2 bases from V and 5 from J; bases not matched to a gene: 11. The CDR3 runs 16 residues. Germline values: CDR1 LGHDT, CDR2 YNNKEL (reference sequence). CDR3 nucleotide sequence: TGTGCCAGCAGCCAAAACTACAGGGGAAGGTTATATGGCTACACCTTC. Translating gives CASSQNYRGRLYGYTF.

The chain is built from TRBV20-1 and TRBJ2-5; perhaps TRBD1 as D (5 bases). Trimming left V 3 bases short and J 5 bases short, with 13 bases between. CDR1 and CDR2 from the germline V gene are DFQATT and SNEGSKA (reference sequence). This CDR3 is 13 amino acids long. The CDR3 bases are TGCAGTGCTAGTCCCCAGGGAAAGGAGACCCAGTACTTC. Amino acids: CSASPQGKETQYF.

A few counts support this clone. The genes are TRBV6-5 and TRBJ1-2; the D is unclear. CDR3 length equals 15 residues. V was shortened by 2 bases and J by 2 bases, with 12 bases between the two germline ends. Germline CDR1 and CDR2: MNHEY and SVGAGI. The CDR3 is CASSYSWTGNYGYTF. The CDR3 bases are TGTGCCAGCAGTTACAGTTGGACTGGGAACTATGGCTACACCTTC.

The rearrangement links TRBV7-9 to TRBJ2-7; D gene ambiguous. The CDR3 consists of 13 residues. Germline V gene sequence: CDR1 SEHNR, CDR2 FQNEAQ (reference sequence). The V end was cut by 4 bases, the J end by 2 bases, with 9 bases between. This CDR3 is CASSSDIAYEQYF. The CDR3 DNA sequence: TGTGCCAGCAGCTCCGACATTGCCTACGAGCAGTACTTC.

The V call is TRBV4-3, the J call TRBJ1-6; D remains ambiguous. The germline gives CDR1 LGHNA, CDR2 YSLEER. CDR3 length equals 14 residues. Trimming stripped 3 bases from V and 9 bases from J, with 12 bases between. The CDR3 DNA reads TGCGCCAGCAGCCAGGCTTTGGTCGTTTCACCCCTCCACTTT. It specifies CASSQALVVSPLHF.

Only one count was recorded for this clone. The chain combines TRBV9 with TRBJ1-1; D remains ambiguous. The germline V gene encodes CDR1 SGDLS and CDR2 YYNGEE. The CDR3 is 15 residues long. Trimming took 0 bases from V and 1 from J, leaving 10 bases between them. The CDR3 nucleotides are TGTGCCAGCAGCGTAGTAATCTCCGGGAACACTGAAGCTTTCTTT. Its protein is CASSVVISGNTEAFF.

The V and J genes are TRBV6-5 and TRBJ1-4, with 7 nucleotides matching TRBD1. J lost 6 bases, V lost 10 bases, and 8 bases had no gene match. The CDR3 spans 13 residues. Germline CDR1 and CDR2: MNHEY and SVGAGI. The CDR3 here is CATQQGPHEKLFF. In DNA form, the CDR3 reads TGTGCCACCCAACAGGGGCCCCATGAAAAACTGTTTTTT.

This clone was observed a handful of times. The chain is built from TRBV4-2 and TRBJ1-2, with TRBD1 matching over 8 bases. Looked up from germline, CDR1 is LGHNA and CDR2 is YNFKEQ. The trim removed 2 bases at V and 2 bases at J, leaving 10 bases unmatched. The CDR3 sequence is 17 residues long. The CDR3 DNA reads as TGTGCCAGCAGCCAAAAAATAAATAGGGACAGGAACTATGGCTACACCTTC. As protein: CASSQKINRDRNYGYTF.

This sequence joins TRBV9 and TRBJ2-3; D not certain. Between the trimmed V and J ends, which lost 0 bases and 4 bases, there was a span of 9 bases. CDR3 length equals 14 residues. The germline V gene has CDR1 SGDLS and CDR2 YYNGEE. The CDR3, as DNA: TGTGCCAGCAGCGTAGATCCTAGTGCAGATACGCAGTATTTT. This gives the protein CASSVDPSADTQYF. The full variable domain, in which reference TRBV9 and TRBJ2-3 provide the parts outside the CDR3, is DSGVTQTPKHLITATGQRVTLRCSPRSGDLSVYWYQQSLDQGLQFLIQYYNGEERAKGNILERFSAQQFPDLHSELNLSSLELGDSALYFCASSVDPSADTQYFGPGTRLTVL.

This clone appeared once. The V call is TRBV7-9, the J call TRBJ2-2; a weak D match, TRBD1 (6 bases). The CDR3 runs 17 residues. The V gene lost 5 bases and the J gene lost 6 bases, with 22 bases spanning the gap. The germline gives CDR1 SEHNR, CDR2 FQNEAQ (reference sequence). CDR3 amino acids: CASSPRTRQVLSGELFF. The CDR3 DNA reads as TGTGCCAGCAGCCCTAGAACCCGACAGGTTCTATCCGGGGAGCTGTTTTTT.

In its sample, this clone was seen once. This chain joins TRBV28 and TRBJ2-1; 7 bases align to TRBD2. The germline V gene encodes CDR1 MDHEN and CDR2 SYDVKM. There are 14 residues in the CDR3. With V trimmed by 6 bases and J by 1 base, 3 bases remained unmatched. As DNA, the CDR3 is TGTGCCAGCAGACAAGCGGGGTCCTACAATGAGCAGTTCTTC. This codes for CASRQAGSYNEQFF.

The V gene is TRBV5-5, the J gene TRBJ1-1; 12 bases are a match to TRBD1. V was clipped by 2 bases and J by 6 bases; unmatched bases: 14. Germline V gene sequence: CDR1 SGHKS, CDR2 YYEKEE (reference sequence). The CDR3 has 18 residues. The CDR3 loop reads CASSLTSGQGALRAEAFF. CDR3 sequence (DNA): TGTGCCAGCAGCTTAACCTCGGGACAGGGGGCGCTAAGGGCTGAAGCTTTCTTT.

This clone has only a few counts. The chain has TRBV18 and TRBJ1-4; no clear D gene. Germline values: CDR1 KGHSH, CDR2 LQKENI. Trimming cost V 2 bases and J 6 bases, with 13 bases left between them. The CDR3 is 15 amino acids. The CDR3 protein is CASSPLQNGDEKLFF. The CDR3 DNA follows: TGTGCCAGCTCACCATTGCAGAACGGGGATGAAAAACTGTTTTTT.

The chain couples TRBV28 to TRBJ2-7, with 8 bases fitting TRBD2. CDR1 MDHEN and CDR2 SYDVKM come from the germline V gene. The V gene end was trimmed by 4 bases and the J gene end by 7 bases; junction bases not matched to a gene: 12. The CDR3 is 15 residues long. CDR3 bases: TGTGCCAGCAGTTCGCCAGGGCGGGGGGCGCGAGAGCAGTACTTC. This codes for CASSSPGRGAREQYF. The variable domain in full, with the rest retrieved from reference TRBV28 and TRBJ2-7, is DVKVTQSSRYLVKRTGEKVFLECVQDMDHENMFWYRQDPGLGLRLIYFSYDVKMKEKGDIPEGYSVSREKKERFSLILESASTNQTSMYLCASSSPGRGAREQYFGPGTRLTVT.

V is TRBV19 and J is TRBJ2-3, with TRBD2 matching 10 bases. V lost 0 bases, J lost 6 bases, and 9 bases stayed unmatched. The CDR3 is 17 residues long. Germline-derived CDR1 and CDR2 are LNHDA and SQIVND (reference sequence). The CDR3 sequence is CASSIDPSGGFLDTQYF. CDR3 sequence (DNA): TGTGCCAGTAGTATAGATCCTAGCGGGGGCTTTTTGGATACGCAGTATTTT.

The chain combines TRBV20-1 with TRBJ1-2, with D possibly TRBD1 on 5 matching bases. Germline-derived CDR1 and CDR2 are DFQATT and SNEGSKA (reference sequence). This CDR3 contains 14 residues. With 3 bases removed from V and 2 bases from J, the gap between germline ends came to 13 bases. Here the CDR3 DNA reads TGCAGTGCTAGTCCGGGACTGCTAAACTATGGCTACACCTTC. It yields the protein CSASPGLLNYGYTF.

In its sample, this clone was seen once. The CDR3 here is CASSFGQVGEQFF. The CDR3 bases are TGTGCCAGTAGTTTTGGACAGGTAGGGGAGCAGTTCTTC. The chain links TRBV19 to TRBJ2-1; 7 bases are shared with TRBD1. Per germline, CDR1 LNHDA and CDR2 SQIVND (reference sequence). This CDR3 spans 13 amino acids. The junction had 8 bases not matched to a gene; V was cut back by 5 bases and J by 10 bases.

This chain uses TRBV5-1 with TRBJ2-5; possible D gene TRBD2, 6 bases. The ends were cut back, 4 bases at V and 2 bases at J, with 9 bases in the middle. CDR1 is SGHRS and CDR2 is YFSETQ in the germline V gene. CDR3 size: 13 residues. CDR3 in amino acids: CASSTGLQETQYF. The CDR3, as DNA: TGCGCCAGCAGCACGGGACTGCAAGAGACCCAGTACTTC.